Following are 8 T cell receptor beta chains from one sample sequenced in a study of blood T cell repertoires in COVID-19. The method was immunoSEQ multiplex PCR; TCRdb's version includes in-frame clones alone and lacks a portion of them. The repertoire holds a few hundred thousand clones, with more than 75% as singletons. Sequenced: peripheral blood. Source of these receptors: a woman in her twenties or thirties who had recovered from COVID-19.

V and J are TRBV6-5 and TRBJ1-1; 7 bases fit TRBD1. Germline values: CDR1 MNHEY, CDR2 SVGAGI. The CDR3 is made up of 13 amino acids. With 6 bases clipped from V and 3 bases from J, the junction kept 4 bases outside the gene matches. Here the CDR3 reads CASRLQGDTEAFF. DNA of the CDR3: TGTGCCAGCAGGCTTCAGGGGGACACTGAAGCTTTCTTT.

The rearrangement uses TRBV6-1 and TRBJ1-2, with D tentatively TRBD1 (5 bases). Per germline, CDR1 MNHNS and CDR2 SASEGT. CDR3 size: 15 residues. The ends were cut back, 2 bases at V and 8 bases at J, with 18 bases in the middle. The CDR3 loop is CASSEFLWGELGYTF. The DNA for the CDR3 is TGTGCCAGCAGTGAATTTTTGTGGGGGGAGCTCGGCTACACCTTC.

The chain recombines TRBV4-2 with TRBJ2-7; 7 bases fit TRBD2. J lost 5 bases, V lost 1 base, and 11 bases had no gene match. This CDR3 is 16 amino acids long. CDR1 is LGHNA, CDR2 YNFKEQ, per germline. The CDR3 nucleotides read TGTGCCAGCAGCCAAGCTAGCGGAACCCTAAAGGACGAGCAGTACTTC. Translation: CASSQASGTLKDEQYF.

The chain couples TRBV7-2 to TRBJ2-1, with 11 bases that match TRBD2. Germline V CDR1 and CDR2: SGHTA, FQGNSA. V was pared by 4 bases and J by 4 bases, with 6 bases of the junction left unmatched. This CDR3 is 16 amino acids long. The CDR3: CASSSKGTSGYNEQFF. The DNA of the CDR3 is TGTGCCAGCAGCTCTAAAGGGACTAGCGGATACAATGAGCAGTTCTTC.

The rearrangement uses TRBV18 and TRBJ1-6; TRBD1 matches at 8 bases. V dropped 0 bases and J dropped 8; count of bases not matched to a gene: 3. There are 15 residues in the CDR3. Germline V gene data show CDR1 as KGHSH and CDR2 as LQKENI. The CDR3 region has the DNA TGTGCCAGCTCACCACCGGGACAGGATGATTCACCCCTCCACTTT. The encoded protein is CASSPPGQDDSPLHF.

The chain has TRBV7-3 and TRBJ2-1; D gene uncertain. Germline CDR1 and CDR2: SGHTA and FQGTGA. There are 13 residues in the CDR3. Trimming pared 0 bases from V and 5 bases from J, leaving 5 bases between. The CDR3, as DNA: TGTGCCAGCAGCTTAACGGCCCACAATGAGCAGTTCTTC. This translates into CASSLTAHNEQFF.

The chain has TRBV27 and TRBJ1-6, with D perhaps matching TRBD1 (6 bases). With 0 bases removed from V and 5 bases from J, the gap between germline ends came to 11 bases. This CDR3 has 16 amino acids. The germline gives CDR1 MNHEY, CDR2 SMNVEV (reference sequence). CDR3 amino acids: CASSLSAGANNSPLHF. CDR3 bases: TGTGCCAGCAGTTTATCAGCAGGGGCCAATAATTCACCCCTCCACTTT.

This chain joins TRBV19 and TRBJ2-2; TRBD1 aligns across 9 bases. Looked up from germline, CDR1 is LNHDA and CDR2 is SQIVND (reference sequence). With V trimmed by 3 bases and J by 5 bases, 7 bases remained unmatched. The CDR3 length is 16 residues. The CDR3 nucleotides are TGTGCCAGTAGTATGGGACAGGGCCGACCGACCGGGGAGCTGTTTTTT. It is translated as CASSMGQGRPTGELFF. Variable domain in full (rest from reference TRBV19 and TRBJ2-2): DGGITQSPKYLFRKEGQNVTLSCEQNLNHDAMYWYRQDPGQGLRLIYYSQIVNDFQKGDIAEGYSVSREKKESFPLTVTSAQKNPTAFYLCASSMGQGRPTGELFFGEGSRLTVL.